The next 32 T cell receptor beta chains were all read from a single sample in a study of T cells in localized non-small cell lung cancer. The assay was immunoSEQ multiplex PCR, and TCRdb's table has in-frame clones only and misses some. This sample has over 70,000 clones, with 70% to 90% found just once. Sequencing used peripheral blood, obtained before any cancer treatment. These receptor sequences come from an older male donor with stage III squamous cell lung carcinoma.

Only one count was recorded for this clone. The J gene is TRBJ1-1, the V gene TRBV6-5; TRBD1 matches at 8 bases. J gave up 3 bases and V 6 bases, and 9 bases lay outside the gene matches. The germline CDR1 and CDR2 sequences are MNHEY and SVGAGI. There are 15 residues in the CDR3. The CDR3 spells CASRGQGAGDTEAFF. The CDR3 coding sequence is TGTGCCAGCAGAGGGCAGGGGGCGGGGGACACTGAAGCTTTCTTT.

V and J are TRBV7-2 and TRBJ1-5; D gene ambiguous. CDR1 is SGHTA and CDR2 is FQGNSA in the germline V gene. Deletions cut 3 bases from V and 4 bases from J, with 4 bases between. This CDR3 has 12 residues. CDR3 amino acids: CASSFQNQPQHF. The CDR3 nucleotides are TGTGCCAGCAGCTTTCAGAATCAGCCCCAGCATTTT.

The chain recombines TRBV7-2 with TRBJ1-2; unclear D gene. Deletions cut 1 base from V and 4 bases from J, with 10 bases between. CDR3 size: 14 residues. CDR1 is SGHTA, CDR2 FQGNSA, per germline. The CDR3 spells CASSLDPRSYGYTF. CDR3 in DNA: TGTGCCAGCAGCTTAGATCCCAGGAGCTATGGCTACACCTTC.

This chain links TRBV19 with TRBJ2-6; a weak D match, TRBD1 (7 bases). V lost 5 bases and J 4 bases, leaving 12 bases between the germline ends. The germline CDR1 and CDR2 sequences are LNHDA and SQIVND (reference sequence). This CDR3 is built from 15 residues. The CDR3 DNA sequence: TGTGCCAGTAGTCAGGGGGGATCCGGGGCCAACGTCCTGACTTTC. Residues: CASSQGGSGANVLTF. The whole variable domain, remainder taken from reference TRBV19 and TRBJ2-6, is DGGITQSPKYLFRKEGQNVTLSCEQNLNHDAMYWYRQDPGQGLRLIYYSQIVNDFQKGDIAEGYSVSREKKESFPLTVTSAQKNPTAFYLCASSQGGSGANVLTFGAGSRLTVL.

The chain is built from TRBV6-1 and TRBJ1-5; 7 bases fit TRBD1. The length of the CDR3 is 14 residues. V dropped 4 bases and J dropped 3; count of bases not matched to a gene: 3. CDR1 and CDR2 (germline): MNHNS, SASEGT. In DNA form, the CDR3 reads TGTGCCAGCAGTGCGACAGGGTCCAATCAGCCCCAGCATTTT. Its translation: CASSATGSNQPQHF.

The J gene is TRBJ1-1, the V gene TRBV6-6; 7 nucleotides align to TRBD1. Trimming removed 7 bases from V and 10 bases from J; junction bases left unmatched: 15. The germline V gene has CDR1 MNHNY and CDR2 SVGAGI (reference sequence). The CDR3 totals 14 residues. The DNA of the CDR3 is TGTGCCAGCACCCGACAGGGCGGCACAGGCGGAGCTTTCTTT. It yields the protein CASTRQGGTGGAFF.

This chain connects TRBV4-1 to TRBJ2-5; D is possibly TRBD2 (6 bases). V dropped 1 base and J dropped 1 base, with 13 bases sitting between them. This CDR3 has 16 amino acids. The germline gives CDR1 MGHRA, CDR2 YSYEKL. The CDR3 reads CASSQVRGAIQETQYF. The CDR3 coding sequence is TGCGCCAGCAGCCAAGTCCGCGGGGCGATCCAAGAGACCCAGTACTTC.

The V gene is TRBV5-1, the J gene TRBJ1-5; D is unresolved. V dropped 0 bases and J dropped 2 bases, with 9 bases sitting between them. Germline CDR1 is SGHRS and CDR2 is YFSETQ. CDR3 length: 15 amino acids. CDR3 protein: CASSLGPAGNQPQHF. In DNA, the CDR3 is TGCGCCAGCAGCTTGGGGCCAGCGGGCAATCAGCCCCAGCATTTT.

There are a few counts of this clone. The rearrangement uses TRBV6-1 and TRBJ1-3; TRBD1 might be the D (6 bases). CDR1 is MNHNS, CDR2 SASEGT, per germline. The V gene lost 10 bases and the J gene lost 2 bases, with 6 bases spanning the gap. The CDR3 length is 11 residues. CDR3 nucleotide sequence: TGTGCCAACAGGGCTGGAAACACCATATATTTT. It is translated as CANRAGNTIYF.

The rearrangement uses TRBV4-3 and TRBJ1-1; maybe TRBD1 (5 bases). V lost 0 bases and J lost 4, with 9 bases in between. This CDR3 has 14 amino acids. Germline values: CDR1 LGHNA, CDR2 YSLEER. The DNA for the CDR3 is TGCGCCAGCAGCCAAGATCGGGGGAGCACTGAAGCTTTCTTT. It specifies CASSQDRGSTEAFF.

J is TRBJ1-4 and V is TRBV27; the match to TRBD1 covers 9 bases. Trimming removed 3 bases from V and 10 bases from J; junction bases left unmatched: 6. Germline loops: CDR1 MNHEY, CDR2 SMNVEV (reference sequence). The CDR3 runs 14 residues. CDR3 sequence: CASSFRDRVGKLFF. CDR3 coding DNA: TGTGCCAGCAGTTTCCGGGACAGGGTTGGAAAACTGTTTTTT.

This chain joins TRBV7-2 and TRBJ1-2; the match to TRBD1 covers 10 bases. CDR1 is SGHTA, CDR2 FQGNSA, per germline. V was clipped by 4 bases and J by 8 bases; unmatched bases: 1. The CDR3 spans 12 residues. DNA of the CDR3: TGTGCCAGCAGCTCGACAGGGGGCGGCTACACCTTC. Translation gives CASSSTGGGYTF.

The chain employs TRBV7-2 and TRBJ1-1; D remains ambiguous. The V and J ends lost 5 bases and 2 bases respectively, with 12 bases between them. The germline CDR1 and CDR2 sequences are SGHTA and FQGNSA. There are 14 residues in the CDR3. CDR3 nucleotides: TGTGCCAGCAGCCCAGGTCCGGGTAACACTGAAGCTTTCTTT. Translating gives CASSPGPGNTEAFF. The full variable domain, completed using reference TRBV7-2 and TRBJ1-1, is GAGVSQSPSNKVTEKGKDVELRCDPISGHTALYWYRQSLGQGLEFLIYFQGNSAPDKSGLPSDRFSAERTGGSVSTLTIQRTQQEDSAVYLCASSPGPGNTEAFFGQGTRLTVV.

The chain links TRBV10-3 to TRBJ1-3; 8 bases map to TRBD1. Unmatched junction bases numbered 4, after V lost 3 bases and J lost 3 bases. This CDR3 contains 15 residues. The germline V gene has CDR1 ENHRY and CDR2 SYGVKD. The CDR3 protein is CAISDQTGVGNTIYF. CDR3 nucleotides: TGTGCCATCAGTGACCAGACAGGGGTTGGAAACACCATATATTTT.

This clone was detected once. The chain combines TRBV18 with TRBJ1-1; D might be TRBD1 (5 bases). This CDR3 region has 16 residues. CDR1 and CDR2 from the germline V gene are KGHSH and LQKENI. The V gene lost 4 bases and the J gene lost 1 base, with 16 bases spanning the gap. This CDR3 reads CASSLFDSPENTEAFF. CDR3 nucleotide sequence: TGTGCCAGCTCACTATTCGACAGTCCGGAGAACACTGAAGCTTTCTTT.

This rearrangement joins TRBV5-1 to TRBJ2-3; TRBD1 aligns across 8 bases. The CDR3 consists of 17 residues. Germline CDR1 SGHRS, CDR2 YFSETQ. V was clipped by 1 base and J by 3 bases; unmatched bases: 10. DNA of the CDR3: TGCGCCAGCAGCTTGAATACCGGGACAGGAGGGACAGATACGCAGTATTTT. Amino acid sequence: CASSLNTGTGGTDTQYF.

The rearrangement links TRBV5-8 to TRBJ1-1; no clear D gene. There are 13 residues in the CDR3. The germline gives CDR1 SGHTS, CDR2 YDEGEE. Trimming removed 2 bases at V and 1 base at J, with 6 bases between. CDR3 nucleotides: TGTGCCAGCAGCTTCTCAAAGAACACTGAAGCTTTCTTT. Encoded protein: CASSFSKNTEAFF.

The chain has TRBV7-9 and TRBJ2-3; 7 positions agree with TRBD1. Trimming at V came to 3 bases and at J to 4 bases, leaving 7 bases not matched to a gene. Germline V lookup: CDR1 SEHNR, CDR2 FQNEAQ (reference sequence). This CDR3 is built from 15 residues. This CDR3 reads CASSFLTGAADTQYF. The CDR3 DNA sequence: TGTGCCAGCAGCTTTTTAACAGGGGCAGCAGATACGCAGTATTTT.

J is TRBJ1-6 and V is TRBV27; 11 nucleotides align to TRBD1. Germline lookup yields CDR1 MNHEY and CDR2 SMNVEV (reference sequence). With 6 bases clipped from V and 9 bases from J, the junction kept 13 bases outside the gene matches. This CDR3 region has 17 residues. CDR3 nucleotides: TGTGCCAGCAGCCCCAACCCTATCGGGACAGGGGGTTCACCCCTCCACTTT. It translates to CASSPNPIGTGGSPLHF.

The rearrangement uses TRBV28 and TRBJ2-2; 11 nucleotides align to TRBD2. Looked up from germline, CDR1 is MDHEN and CDR2 is SYDVKM. Germline trimming cut 6 bases from V and 13 bases from J; bases unmatched to any gene: 13. This CDR3 spans 15 amino acids. CDR3 in amino acids: CASSSGLAGHLGLFF. CDR3 DNA: TGTGCCAGCAGCTCCGGACTAGCGGGCCACCTGGGGCTGTTTTTT. Full variable domain (missing parts from reference TRBV28 and TRBJ2-2): DVKVTQSSRYLVKRTGEKVFLECVQDMDHENMFWYRQDPGLGLRLIYFSYDVKMKEKGDIPEGYSVSREKKERFSLILESASTNQTSMYLCASSSGLAGHLGLFFGEGSRLTVL.

This clone was recorded many times. As DNA, the CDR3 is TGTGCCAGCAGCGCGTGGGACAGGGGGAATTCACCCCTCCACTTT. Translating gives CASSAWDRGNSPLHF. The chain joins TRBV5-4 to TRBJ1-6; 11 bases agree with TRBD1. Germline values: CDR1 SGHNT, CDR2 YYREEE (reference sequence). V dropped 4 bases and J dropped 7; count of bases not matched to a gene: 4. The CDR3 is 15 residues long.

This rearrangement joins TRBV18 to TRBJ1-6, with no clear D. CDR3 size: 15 residues. The V end lost 3 bases, the J end lost 6 bases, and 12 bases lay between the germline ends. Germline V CDR1 and CDR2: KGHSH, LQKENI. The CDR3 DNA follows: TGTGCCAGCTCACCTGGCCTCACGGGTAATTCACCCCTCCACTTT. Protein product: CASSPGLTGNSPLHF. Together with reference TRBV18 and TRBJ1-6, the CDR3 gives the full variable domain: NAGVMQNPRHLVRRRGQEARLRCSPMKGHSHVYWYRQLPEEGLKFMVYLQKENIIDESGMPKERFSAEFPKEGPSILRIQQVVRGDSAAYFCASSPGLTGNSPLHFGNGTRLTVT.

This clone has only one observation. The chain joins TRBV5-1 to TRBJ1-1; 8 bases are shared with TRBD1. This CDR3 contains 15 residues. J was trimmed by 4 bases and V by 0 bases; bases with no gene match: 5. Germline V CDR1 and CDR2: SGHRS, YFSETQ. CDR3 in amino acids: CASSLAIGTGTEAFF. CDR3 in DNA: TGCGCCAGCAGCTTGGCCATTGGGACAGGCACTGAAGCTTTCTTT.

V usage is TRBV4-2 and J usage is TRBJ2-5, with TRBD2 matching over 8 bases. The CDR3 runs 15 residues. V was pared by 1 base and J by 5 bases, with 6 bases of the junction left unmatched. The germline V gene has CDR1 LGHNA and CDR2 YNFKEQ. CDR3 amino acids: CASSQAIPGGETQYF. The CDR3 nucleotides are TGTGCCAGCAGCCAAGCCATTCCGGGGGGGGAGACCCAGTACTTC.

This chain connects TRBV6-5 to TRBJ2-7; D remains unclear. V was shortened by 2 bases and J by 6 bases, with 14 bases between the two germline ends. Germline V gene lookup returns CDR1 MNHEY and CDR2 SVGAGI. The CDR3 consists of 14 residues. In DNA, the CDR3 is TGTGCCAGCAGTTACGCTTATGGGGTCAGCGAGCAGTACTTC. It is translated as CASSYAYGVSEQYF.

The V call is TRBV28, the J call TRBJ2-1; maybe TRBD2 (5 bases). Deletions cut 7 bases from V and 8 bases from J, with 12 bases between. The germline V gene encodes CDR1 MDHEN and CDR2 SYDVKM. This CDR3 spans 12 amino acids. DNA of the CDR3: TGTGCCAGCACCGGGAATTTCGATGAGCAGTTCTTC. It is translated as CASTGNFDEQFF.

The CDR3: CASTLERAFF. CDR3 coding DNA: TGTGCCAGCACCCTCGAACGAGCTTTCTTT. The rearrangement uses TRBV9 and TRBJ1-1; no clear D gene. Germline lookup yields CDR1 SGDLS and CDR2 YYNGEE. V lost 6 bases to trimming and J lost 10 bases, with 10 bases between them. There are 10 residues in the CDR3. The full variable domain, in which reference TRBV9 and TRBJ1-1 provide the parts outside the CDR3, is DSGVTQTPKHLITATGQRVTLRCSPRSGDLSVYWYQQSLDQGLQFLIQYYNGEERAKGNILERFSAQQFPDLHSELNLSSLELGDSALYFCASTLERAFFGQGTRLTVV.

J is TRBJ2-5 and V is TRBV28; 9 nucleotides match TRBD1. The CDR3 covers 17 residues. Trimming at V came to 6 bases and at J to 4 bases, leaving 15 bases not matched to a gene. In germline, CDR1 is MDHEN, CDR2 SYDVKM. CDR3 in DNA: TGTGCCAGCAGCTGGGCTTGGGGACAGGGTTCCTCAGAGACCCAGTACTTC. Encoded protein: CASSWAWGQGSSETQYF.

This clone has more than one count but fewer than ten. CDR3 region: CASSLRRTLTSGAYNEQFF. For the CDR3, the DNA is TGTGCCAGCAGCTTAAGGAGGACCCTTACTAGCGGGGCCTACAATGAGCAGTTCTTC. This chain uses TRBV7-9 with TRBJ2-1; 10 bases map to TRBD2. Germline V gene data show CDR1 as SEHNR and CDR2 as FQNEAQ (reference sequence). The CDR3 is 19 residues long. J was trimmed by 2 bases and V by 2 bases; bases with no gene match: 12.

The V gene is TRBV4-2, the J gene TRBJ2-2; TRBD2 agrees at 10 bases. V gave up 1 base and J gave up 5 bases; unmatched junction bases: 16. The CDR3 is 20 amino acids. Germline-derived CDR1 and CDR2 are LGHNA and YNFKEQ. The CDR3 sequence: CASSQAPPGSGGAGTGELFF. The CDR3 bases are TGTGCCAGCAGCCAAGCCCCTCCGGGGAGCGGGGGGGCCGGGACCGGGGAGCTGTTTTTT.

The rearrangement uses TRBV7-9 and TRBJ2-1, with 9 bases lining up with TRBD1. The CDR3 runs 18 residues. Germline CDR1 and CDR2: SEHNR and FQNEAQ (reference sequence). The ends lost 4 bases at V and 4 bases at J; junction bases unmatched: 14. This CDR3 reads CASSSRDREVISYNEQFF. In nucleotides, the CDR3 is TGTGCCAGCAGCTCCCGGGACAGGGAGGTGATATCTTACAATGAGCAGTTCTTC.

The rearrangement joins TRBV6-6 to TRBJ2-3; tentatively, D is TRBD2 (7 bases). CDR1 and CDR2 (germline): MNHNY, SVGAGI (reference sequence). This CDR3 has 15 residues. V dropped 3 bases and J dropped 6 bases, with 16 bases sitting between them. CDR3 sequence: CASSYGGGASDTQYF. The CDR3 nucleotides read TGTGCCAGCAGTTATGGAGGGGGGGCGTCGGATACGCAGTATTTT.